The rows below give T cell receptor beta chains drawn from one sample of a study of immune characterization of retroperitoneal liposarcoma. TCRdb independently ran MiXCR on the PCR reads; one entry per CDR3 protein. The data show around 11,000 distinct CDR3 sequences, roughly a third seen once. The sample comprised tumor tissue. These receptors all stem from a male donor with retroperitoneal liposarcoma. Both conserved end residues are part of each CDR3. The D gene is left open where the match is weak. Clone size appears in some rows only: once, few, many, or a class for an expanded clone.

CDR3 DNA: TGTGCCAGCAGTGCCGGGACCACTAACAATGAGCAGTACTTC
CDR3 protein: CASSAGTTNNEQYF
J gene: TRBJ2-7
CDR3 length: 14
D gene: NA
V gene: TRBV27
clone size: NA

CDR3 DNA: TGTGCCAGCAGTCGCCTCGGCGGATCTAACTATGGCTACACCTTC
CDR3 protein: CASSRLGGSNYGYTF
J gene: TRBJ1-2
CDR3 length: 15
D gene: NA
V gene: TRBV6-4
clone size: NA

CDR3 DNA: TGTGCCACCAGTGATTTAGATAAAGAGACCCAGTTCTTC
CDR3 protein: CATSDLDKETQFF
J gene: TRBJ2-1
CDR3 length: 13
D gene: NA
V gene: TRBV24-1
clone size: once

CDR3 DNA: TGTGCCAGCAGTGAAGCCACCAATATACAGGGGGCGCGTAATTCACCCCTCCACTTT
CDR3 protein: CASSEATNIQGARNSPLHF
J gene: TRBJ1-6
CDR3 length: 19
D gene: TRBD1
V gene: TRBV6-1
clone size: NA

CDR3 DNA: TGTGCCAGCAGTGAAGTCAGAGGGGATGAGCAGTTCTTC
CDR3 protein: CASSEVRGDEQFF
J gene: TRBJ2-1
CDR3 length: 13
D gene: NA
V gene: TRBV6-1
clone size: many

CDR3 DNA: TGTGCCAGCAGCTCGGGACTACAATTCCACAATGAGCAGTTCTTC
CDR3 protein: CASSSGLQFHNEQFF
J gene: TRBJ2-1
CDR3 length: 15
D gene: TRBD2
V gene: TRBV7-2
clone size: NA

CDR3 DNA: TGTGCCAGCAGCTTAGGGACCTCGGACCTTGAAGCTTTCTTT
CDR3 protein: CASSLGTSDLEAFF
J gene: TRBJ1-1
CDR3 length: 14
D gene: NA
V gene: TRBV11-2
clone size: many

CDR3 DNA: TGTGCCAGCAGGTCACCAACCGGGACAGGAGGGTTCTACGAGCAGTACTTC
CDR3 protein: CASRSPTGTGGFYEQYF
J gene: TRBJ2-7
CDR3 length: 17
D gene: TRBD1
V gene: TRBV27
clone size: few

CDR3 DNA: TGTGCCAGCAGTTCCGACCCCTTAGACAGGGGGAACTATGGCTACACCTTC
CDR3 protein: CASSSDPLDRGNYGYTF
J gene: TRBJ1-2
CDR3 length: 17
D gene: TRBD1
V gene: TRBV6-8
clone size: NA

CDR3 DNA: TGTGCCAGCAGCTTGACCCCGAACACCGGGGAGCTGTTTTTT
CDR3 protein: CASSLTPNTGELFF
J gene: TRBJ2-2
CDR3 length: 14
D gene: NA
V gene: TRBV7-2
clone size: few

CDR3 DNA: TGTGCCAGCAGCCAAGTACAGGGGACCCGGGAGCTGTTTTTT
CDR3 protein: CASSQVQGTRELFF
J gene: TRBJ2-2
CDR3 length: 14
D gene: TRBD1
V gene: TRBV4-2
clone size: many

CDR3 DNA: TGTGCCAGCAGTCCCCGGGGGTGGGATGAGCAGTTCTTC
CDR3 protein: CASSPRGWDEQFF
J gene: TRBJ2-1
CDR3 length: 13
D gene: NA
V gene: TRBV6-1
clone size: NA

CDR3 DNA: TGTGCCAGCAGCTTAGAAGGTAGTTTTGCCGAGCAGTACTTC
CDR3 protein: CASSLEGSFAEQYF
J gene: TRBJ2-7
CDR3 length: 14
D gene: NA
V gene: TRBV7-6
clone size: NA

CDR3 DNA: TGTGCCAGCAGTCCTGCGTATTGGGGACCACTCAATGAGCAGTTCTTC
CDR3 protein: CASSPAYWGPLNEQFF
J gene: TRBJ2-1
CDR3 length: 16
D gene: NA
V gene: TRBV6-1
clone size: NA